These 21 T cell receptor beta chains were sequenced from one sample in a study of cytomegalovirus exposure and HLA in healthy donors. TCRdb keeps only in-frame clones here, not all; method: immunoSEQ multiplex PCR. Found here are 250,000 to 350,000 clones, 85% to 90% of them singletons; the top ten hold 0.92%. Sequenced input: PBMCs. The source is a woman under 30 in good health and CMV-seronegative.

V gene TRBV7-3 combines with J gene TRBJ2-7; a possible D gene is TRBD2 (5 bases). V was trimmed by 1 base and J by 8 bases, leaving 21 bases between them. Per germline, CDR1 SGHTA and CDR2 FQGTGA. This CDR3 spans 16 amino acids. The CDR3 bases are TGTGCCAGCAGCTTAATAAGGCTAGCTGACGACCCTCAGCAGTACTTC. It codes for CASSLIRLADDPQQYF.

The chain combines TRBV27 with TRBJ1-5; TRBD1 matches at 7 bases. Unmatched junction bases numbered 6, after V lost 0 bases and J lost 7 bases. Germline assignment: CDR1 MNHEY and CDR2 SMNVEV (reference sequence). The CDR3 extends over 15 amino acids. The DNA for the CDR3 is TGTGCCAGCAGTTTATCCTCGACAGGGATACAGCCCCAGCATTTT. This codes for CASSLSSTGIQPQHF.

V usage is TRBV11-2 and J usage is TRBJ2-7; D may be TRBD2 (5 bases). Germline V gene sequence: CDR1 SGHAT, CDR2 FQNNGV. There are 14 residues in the CDR3. Trimming pared 6 bases from V and 3 bases from J, leaving 15 bases between. CDR3 loop: CASRPTGKVYEQYF. For the CDR3, the DNA is TGTGCCAGCAGGCCCACGGGAAAGGTCTACGAGCAGTACTTC. The whole variable domain, filled in from reference TRBV11-2 and TRBJ2-7, reads EAGVAQSPRYKIIEKRQSVAFWCNPISGHATLYWYQQILGQGPKLLIQFQNNGVVDDSQLPKDRFSAERLKGVDSTLKIQPAKLEDSAVYLCASRPTGKVYEQYFGPGTRLTVT.

The chain recombines TRBV7-8 with TRBJ1-3, with D possibly matching TRBD1 (6 bases). The CDR3 spans 20 residues. Trimming stripped 1 base from V and 0 bases from J, with 22 bases between. CDR1 and CDR2 (germline): SGHVS, FQNEAQ. The CDR3 spells CASSLGLGMGTRHSGNTIYF. CDR3 nucleotide sequence: TGTGCCAGCAGCTTAGGTTTGGGGATGGGGACACGACACTCTGGAAACACCATATATTTT.

The J gene is TRBJ2-7, the V gene TRBV7-2; TRBD2 agrees at 10 bases. CDR1 and CDR2 from the germline V gene are SGHTA and FQGNSA. The CDR3 spans 15 residues. V dropped 5 bases and J dropped 4; count of bases not matched to a gene: 8. Here the CDR3 reads CASSPGLAVVYEQYF. CDR3 DNA sequence: TGTGCCAGCAGCCCCGGACTAGCGGTAGTTTACGAGCAGTACTTC.

The CDR3 nucleotides are TGTGCCAGCAGGAGGGGACTAGCGGGAGTAGGTACTGAGCAGTTCTTC. Translated: CASRRGLAGVGTEQFF. The chain couples TRBV27 to TRBJ2-1; 14 bases agree with TRBD2. CDR3 size: 16 residues. J gave up 9 bases and V 6 bases, and 10 bases lay outside the gene matches. Germline CDR1 is MNHEY and CDR2 is SMNVEV (reference sequence).

This chain connects TRBV10-1 to TRBJ2-7; the match to TRBD2 covers 8 bases. CDR3 length equals 14 residues. J was trimmed by 3 bases and V by 6 bases; bases with no gene match: 7. Germline-derived CDR1 and CDR2 are WNHNN and SYGVQD (reference sequence). The CDR3 spells CASSGGSGSYEQYF. The CDR3 DNA is TGCGCCAGCAGCGGGGGAAGCGGGAGCTACGAGCAGTACTTC.

The chain joins TRBV5-4 to TRBJ1-1, with TRBD1 identical over 8 bases. CDR1 is SGHNT and CDR2 is YYREEE in the germline V gene (reference sequence). The CDR3 sequence is 15 residues long. V lost 4 bases to trimming and J lost 0 bases; unmatched junction nucleotides: 5. CDR3 sequence: CASSSTGGMNTEAFF. The CDR3 nucleotides read TGTGCCAGCAGCAGTACAGGGGGGATGAACACTGAAGCTTTCTTT.

This chain joins TRBV2 and TRBJ2-3; 7 positions match TRBD1. Germline values: CDR1 SNHLY, CDR2 FYNNEI. The CDR3 loop spans 15 amino acids. V lost 6 bases, J lost 1 base, and 7 bases stayed unmatched. The DNA of the CDR3 is TGTGCCAGCAGGATAGGAACAGGGGGCACAGATACGCAGTATTTT. As protein: CASRIGTGGTDTQYF.

The rearrangement links TRBV2 to TRBJ1-1; D unclear. Deletions cut 7 bases from V and 3 bases from J, with 21 bases between. CDR1 SNHLY and CDR2 FYNNEI come from the germline V gene. This CDR3 has 16 residues. CDR3 DNA sequence: TGTGCCAGCATTTTTTCCCTAGAGCGCAGAGACACTGAAGCTTTCTTT. Its protein is CASIFSLERRDTEAFF. Supplemented by reference TRBV2 and TRBJ1-1, the full variable domain reads EPEVTQTPSHQVTQMGQEVILRCVPISNHLYFYWYRQILGQKVEFLVSFYNNEISEKSEIFDDQFSVERPDGSNFTLKIRSTKLEDSAMYFCASIFSLERRDTEAFFGQGTRLTVV.

The chain joins TRBV13 to TRBJ2-5; 10 nucleotides align to TRBD2. Germline-derived CDR1 and CDR2 are PRHDT and FYEKMQ (reference sequence). The V segment lost 6 bases and the J segment 3 bases; nucleotides outside the gene matches: 7. CDR3 length: 15 residues. The CDR3 loop is CASRQKREGEETQYF. CDR3 DNA: TGTGCCAGCAGACAAAAGCGGGAGGGGGAAGAGACCCAGTACTTC.

This chain links TRBV5-8 with TRBJ2-4; D may be TRBD2 (6 bases). CDR3 length equals 14 residues. Looked up from germline, CDR1 is SGHTS and CDR2 is YDEGEE. V was clipped by 3 bases and J by 8 bases, with 15 bases between them. The CDR3 sequence: CASSSRLGLDIQYF. CDR3 nucleotide sequence: TGTGCCAGCAGCTCTAGACTAGGTCTAGACATTCAGTACTTC.

In regard to this clone: Other DNA sequences of this sample code for an identical CDR3. The CDR3 sequence is CASSLGQGALYEQYF. The CDR3, as DNA: TGTGCCAGCAGCTTAGGGCAGGGGGCCCTCTACGAGCAGTACTTC. V and J are TRBV7-8 and TRBJ2-7, with 8 bases that match TRBD1. This CDR3 region has 15 residues. The trim removed 1 base at V and 3 bases at J, leaving 5 bases unmatched. Germline CDR1 SGHVS, CDR2 FQNEAQ.

This chain uses TRBV12-5 with TRBJ2-1; 7 bases agree with TRBD2. The V segment lost 8 bases and the J segment 5 bases; nucleotides outside the gene matches: 3. The CDR3 runs to 12 residues. Germline V lookup: CDR1 LGHNT, CDR2 FRNRAP. The CDR3 bases are TGTGCTAGTCTCGGGAGGAACAATGAGCAGTTCTTC. It yields the protein CASLGRNNEQFF.

This chain joins TRBV5-1 and TRBJ2-3; maybe TRBD1 (5 bases). CDR3 length: 15 amino acids. Germline-derived CDR1 and CDR2 are SGHRS and YFSETQ. Trimming stripped 0 bases from V and 6 bases from J, with 14 bases between. The CDR3 DNA is TGCGCCAGCAGCTTGGATAGCAGGGCCGAGGATACGCAGTATTTT. Translated: CASSLDSRAEDTQYF.

The V and J genes are TRBV7-9 and TRBJ2-2; 8 bases map to TRBD2. Germline V CDR1 and CDR2: SEHNR, FQNEAQ (reference sequence). The J segment lost 5 bases and the V segment lost 5 bases, leaving 19 bases of the junction unmatched. The CDR3 contains 19 residues. CDR3 loop: CASSPSSKREGLGTGELFF. CDR3 sequence (DNA): TGTGCCAGCAGCCCTTCCTCTAAACGGGAGGGCCTGGGGACCGGGGAGCTGTTTTTT.

This chain links TRBV6-5 with TRBJ1-5; D is unclear. V was cut by 0 bases and J by 1 base, with 7 bases left in between. CDR1 and CDR2 from the germline V gene are MNHEY and SVGAGI. The CDR3 consists of 15 residues. CDR3 amino acids: CASSYSSESNQPQHF. CDR3 DNA sequence: TGTGCCAGCAGTTACTCGAGCGAAAGCAATCAGCCCCAGCATTTT.

This chain links TRBV28 with TRBJ1-2, with D perhaps matching TRBD1 (6 bases). This CDR3 is 15 amino acids long. V gave up 2 bases and J gave up 4 bases, with 14 bases separating them. The germline gives CDR1 MDHEN, CDR2 SYDVKM. CDR3 in DNA: TGTGCCAGCAGTTTACCCACTGGGACAAGCTATGGCTACACCTTC. It translates to CASSLPTGTSYGYTF.

V usage is TRBV2 and J usage is TRBJ2-3; D is possibly TRBD1 (6 bases). Germline V CDR1 and CDR2: SNHLY, FYNNEI. The V and J ends lost 5 bases and 3 bases respectively, with 15 bases between them. The CDR3 is made up of 15 amino acids. CDR3 protein: CASSPEGQRTDTQYF. The CDR3 DNA sequence: TGTGCCAGCAGTCCCGAAGGACAGCGGACAGATACGCAGTATTTT.

The chain combines TRBV27 with TRBJ2-7, with TRBD2 matching over 8 bases. V shed 6 bases and J 2 bases; nucleotides not matched to a gene: 9. The V gene's germline CDR1 is MNHEY and CDR2 SMNVEV (reference sequence). The CDR3 is 15 amino acids. Written as DNA, the CDR3 is TGTGCCAGCAGCCTAACACTAGCGGAGGCCTACGAGCAGTACTTC. It specifies CASSLTLAEAYEQYF.

The V gene is TRBV28, the J gene TRBJ1-1; D uncertain. V shed 3 bases and J shed 1 base, with 15 bases lying between them. The CDR3 contains 16 residues. Looked up from germline, CDR1 is MDHEN and CDR2 is SYDVKM. The CDR3 bases are TGTGCCAGCAGTTTCGTCGGGCAGCGGAAGAACACTGAAGCTTTCTTT. This codes for CASSFVGQRKNTEAFF. Based on the CDR3 plus reference TRBV28 and TRBJ1-1, the full variable domain is DVKVTQSSRYLVKRTGEKVFLECVQDMDHENMFWYRQDPGLGLRLIYFSYDVKMKEKGDIPEGYSVSREKKERFSLILESASTNQTSMYLCASSFVGQRKNTEAFFGQGTRLTVV.